This T cell receptor (beta chain) was sequenced during a study of neurological immune-mediated disorders. Study conclusions and caveats: HTLV-1-associated myelopathy had the most TCR clonal expansion, and multiple sclerosis had the least, less than healthy controls.

By 5'RACE with 10-nucleotide random UMIs, the cDNA was made. TCRdb re-derived calls from the 5' RACE reads in MiXCR, one entry per CDR3 protein. The sample has some 43,000 distinct CDR3 sequences, over 9.5% seen once. To note about this clonotype: Antigen: not known.

The CDR3 spans 18 residues. V was shortened by 3 bases and J by 0 bases, with 15 bases between the two germline ends. CDR1 and CDR2 from the germline V gene are KGHSH and LQKENI. Time point of the sample: longitudinal time-point 3. Preparation of the unsorted libraries drew on 2 million PBMCs stored at -80 C. Material: PBMCs. The sequence was obtained from a male donor with HTLV-1-associated myelopathy (HAM/TSP). The chain has TRBV18 and TRBJ2-6; D is unclear. In DNA, the CDR3 is TGTGCCAGCTCACCTATGAGAGGACGGAACTCTGGGGCCAACGTCCTGACTTTC. It specifies CASSPMRGRNSGANVLTF. Together with reference TRBV18 and TRBJ2-6, the CDR3 gives the full variable domain: NAGVMQNPRHLVRRRGQEARLRCSPMKGHSHVYWYRQLPEEGLKFMVYLQKENIIDESGMPKERFSAEFPKEGPSILRIQQVVRGDSAAYFCASSPMRGRNSGANVLTFGAGSRLTVL.